The clone carrying this T cell receptor (beta chain) was seen a few times. What it binds is unknown. This record comes from a study of T cell repertoires in cytomegalovirus infection. Study-level information: CMV infection plus the matching HLA type was flagged by public TCR beta signatures. Whole-study findings and limits: HLA-C-restricted, CMV-specific TCR beta clonotypes were dominant ex vivo.

TCRdb used MiXCR to reprocess the reads, holding one entry per CDR3 protein. The table lists 200,000 to 250,000 distinct CDR3 sequences, around 40% of them singletons. The sequence was collected from a human donor in good health (CMV status not recorded). Some clones in this sample may be carry-over from other donors' samples. This specimen was CD8+ T cells from cultured PBMCs, taken from culture after CMV antigen stimulation.

In nucleotides, the CDR3 is TGTGCCAGCAGTTTCGGCGGCAGCTCCTACGAGCAGTACTTC. Protein: CASSFGGSSYEQYF. The chain uses TRBV27 and TRBJ2-7; D gene unclear. Trimming took off 3 bases at V and 0 bases at J, with 9 bases between the two ends. The CDR3 consists of 14 residues. CDR1 and CDR2 (germline): MNHEY, SMNVEV (reference sequence).